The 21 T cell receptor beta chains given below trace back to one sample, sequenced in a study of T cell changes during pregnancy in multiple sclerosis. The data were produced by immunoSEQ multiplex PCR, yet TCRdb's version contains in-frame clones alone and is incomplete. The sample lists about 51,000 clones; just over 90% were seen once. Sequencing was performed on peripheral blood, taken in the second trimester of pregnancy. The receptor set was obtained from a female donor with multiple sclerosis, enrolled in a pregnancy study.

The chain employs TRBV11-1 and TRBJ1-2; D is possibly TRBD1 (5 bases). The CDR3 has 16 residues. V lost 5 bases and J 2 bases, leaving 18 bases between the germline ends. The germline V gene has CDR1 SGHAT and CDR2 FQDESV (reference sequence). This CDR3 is CASSKISSRTNYGYTF. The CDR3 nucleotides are TGTGCCAGCAGCAAGATTTCTTCCCGGACAAACTATGGCTACACCTTC.

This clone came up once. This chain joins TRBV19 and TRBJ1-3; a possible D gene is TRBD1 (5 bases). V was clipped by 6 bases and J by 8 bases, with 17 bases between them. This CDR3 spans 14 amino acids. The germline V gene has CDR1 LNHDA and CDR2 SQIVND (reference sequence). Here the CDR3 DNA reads TGTGCCAGTAGCGGAGTAGGACAAGGGTACACCATATATTTT. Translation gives CASSGVGQGYTIYF.

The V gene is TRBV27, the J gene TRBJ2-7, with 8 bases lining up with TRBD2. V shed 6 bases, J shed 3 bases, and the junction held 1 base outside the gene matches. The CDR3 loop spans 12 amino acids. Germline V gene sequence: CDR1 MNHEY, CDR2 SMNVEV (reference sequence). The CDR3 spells CASRTSGYEQYF. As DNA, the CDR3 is TGTGCCAGCAGAACTAGCGGCTACGAGCAGTACTTC.

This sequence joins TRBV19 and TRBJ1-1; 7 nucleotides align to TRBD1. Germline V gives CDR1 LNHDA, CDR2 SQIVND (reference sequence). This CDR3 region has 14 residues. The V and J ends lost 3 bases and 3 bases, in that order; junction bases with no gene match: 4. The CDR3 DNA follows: TGTGCCAGTAGTATTAGGGGACAGCACACTGAAGCTTTCTTT. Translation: CASSIRGQHTEAFF.

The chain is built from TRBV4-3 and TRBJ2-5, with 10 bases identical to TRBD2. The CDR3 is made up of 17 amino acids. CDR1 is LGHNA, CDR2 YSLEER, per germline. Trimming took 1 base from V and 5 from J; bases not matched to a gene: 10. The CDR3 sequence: CASSQGVPSGSPETQYF. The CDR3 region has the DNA TGCGCCAGCAGCCAAGGTGTGCCTAGCGGGAGTCCCGAGACCCAGTACTTC.

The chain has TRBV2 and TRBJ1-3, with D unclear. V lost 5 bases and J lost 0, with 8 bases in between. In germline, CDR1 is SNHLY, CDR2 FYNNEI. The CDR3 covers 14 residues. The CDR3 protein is CASSYLSSGNTIYF. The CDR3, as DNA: TGTGCCAGCAGTTACTTAAGCTCTGGAAACACCATATATTTT.

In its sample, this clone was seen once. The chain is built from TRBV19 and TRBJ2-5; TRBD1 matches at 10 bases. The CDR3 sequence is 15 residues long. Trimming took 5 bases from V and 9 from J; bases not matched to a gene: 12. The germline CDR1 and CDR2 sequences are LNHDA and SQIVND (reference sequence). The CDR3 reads CASSPSTGGERAQYF. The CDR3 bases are TGTGCCAGTAGTCCATCGACAGGGGGCGAACGGGCCCAGTACTTC. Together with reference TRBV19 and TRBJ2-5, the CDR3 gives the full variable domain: DGGITQSPKYLFRKEGQNVTLSCEQNLNHDAMYWYRQDPGQGLRLIYYSQIVNDFQKGDIAEGYSVSREKKESFPLTVTSAQKNPTAFYLCASSPSTGGERAQYFGPGTRLLVL.

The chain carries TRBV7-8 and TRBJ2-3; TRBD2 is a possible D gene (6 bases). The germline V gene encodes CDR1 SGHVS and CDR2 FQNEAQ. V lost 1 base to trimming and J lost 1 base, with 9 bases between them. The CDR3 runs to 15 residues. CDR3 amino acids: CASSLDWGGTDTQYF. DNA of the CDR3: TGTGCCAGCAGCTTAGATTGGGGGGGCACAGATACGCAGTATTTT.

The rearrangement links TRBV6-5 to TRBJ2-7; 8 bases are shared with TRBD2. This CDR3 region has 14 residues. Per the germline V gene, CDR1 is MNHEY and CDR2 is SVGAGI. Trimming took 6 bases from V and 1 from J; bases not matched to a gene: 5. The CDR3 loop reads CASSQTSDSYEQYF. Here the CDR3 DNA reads TGTGCCAGCAGCCAGACTAGCGATTCCTACGAGCAGTACTTC.

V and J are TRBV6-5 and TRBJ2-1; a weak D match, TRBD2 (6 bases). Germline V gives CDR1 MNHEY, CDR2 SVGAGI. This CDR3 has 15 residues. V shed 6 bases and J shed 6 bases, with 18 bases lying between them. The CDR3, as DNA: TGTGCCAGCAGAAACCGGGGAGGACTAAGCAATGAGCAGTTCTTC. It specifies CASRNRGGLSNEQFF.

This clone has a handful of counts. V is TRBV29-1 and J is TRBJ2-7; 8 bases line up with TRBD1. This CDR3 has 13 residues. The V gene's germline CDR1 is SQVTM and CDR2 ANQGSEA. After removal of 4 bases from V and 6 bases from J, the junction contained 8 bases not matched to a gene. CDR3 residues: CSVGWTGTAEQYF. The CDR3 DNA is TGCAGCGTTGGGTGGACAGGGACTGCCGAGCAGTACTTC.

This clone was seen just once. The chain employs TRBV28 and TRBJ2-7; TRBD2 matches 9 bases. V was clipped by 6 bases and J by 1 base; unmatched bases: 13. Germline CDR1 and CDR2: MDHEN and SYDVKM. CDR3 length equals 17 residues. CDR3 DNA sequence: TGTGCCAGCAGCTCAACACTGACTAGCGGACCGTCCTACGAGCAGTACTTC. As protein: CASSSTLTSGPSYEQYF.

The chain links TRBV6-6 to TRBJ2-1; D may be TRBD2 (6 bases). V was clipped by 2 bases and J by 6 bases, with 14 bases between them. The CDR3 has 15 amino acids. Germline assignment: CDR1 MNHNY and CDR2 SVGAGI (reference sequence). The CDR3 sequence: CASSYEVSGGNEQFF. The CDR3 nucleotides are TGTGCCAGCAGTTACGAGGTCTCCGGGGGCAATGAGCAGTTCTTC.

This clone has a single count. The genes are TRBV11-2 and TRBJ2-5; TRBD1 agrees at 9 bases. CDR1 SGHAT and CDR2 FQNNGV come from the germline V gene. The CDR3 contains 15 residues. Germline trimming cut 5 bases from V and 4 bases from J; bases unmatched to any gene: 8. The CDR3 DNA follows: TGTGCCAGCAGCCAAAGGACAGGGGCAGCAGAGACCCAGTACTTC. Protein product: CASSQRTGAAETQYF.

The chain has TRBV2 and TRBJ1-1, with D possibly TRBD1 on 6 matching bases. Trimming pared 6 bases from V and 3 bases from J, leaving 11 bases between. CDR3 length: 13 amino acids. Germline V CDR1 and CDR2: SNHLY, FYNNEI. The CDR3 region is CASRQGSHTEAFF. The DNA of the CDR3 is TGTGCCAGCAGACAGGGTTCACACACTGAAGCTTTCTTT.

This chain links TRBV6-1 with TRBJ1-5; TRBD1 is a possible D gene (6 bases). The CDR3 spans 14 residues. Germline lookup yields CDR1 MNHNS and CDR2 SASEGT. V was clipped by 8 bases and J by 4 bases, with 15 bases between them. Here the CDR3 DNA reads TGTGCCAGCTCTTCTACAGGGCTTAATCAGCCCCAGCATTTT. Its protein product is CASSSTGLNQPQHF.

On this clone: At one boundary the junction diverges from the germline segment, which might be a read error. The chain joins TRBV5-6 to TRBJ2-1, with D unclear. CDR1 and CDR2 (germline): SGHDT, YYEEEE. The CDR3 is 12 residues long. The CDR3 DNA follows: TGTGCCAGCAGCTTCTCCTTCAATGAGCAGTTCTTC. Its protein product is CASSFSFNEQFF. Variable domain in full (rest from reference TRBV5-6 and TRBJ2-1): DAGVTQSPTHLIKTRGQQVTLRCSPKSGHDTVSWYQQALGQGPQFIFQYYEEEERQRGNFPDRFSGHQFPNYSSELNVNALLLGDSALYLCASSFSFNEQFFGPGTRLTVL.

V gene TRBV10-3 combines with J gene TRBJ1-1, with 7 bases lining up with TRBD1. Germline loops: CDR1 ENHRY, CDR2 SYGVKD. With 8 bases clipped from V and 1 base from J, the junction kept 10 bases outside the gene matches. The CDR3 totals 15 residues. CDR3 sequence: CAIGGTDPKNTEAFF. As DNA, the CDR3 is TGTGCCATCGGGGGGACAGACCCAAAGAACACTGAAGCTTTCTTT.

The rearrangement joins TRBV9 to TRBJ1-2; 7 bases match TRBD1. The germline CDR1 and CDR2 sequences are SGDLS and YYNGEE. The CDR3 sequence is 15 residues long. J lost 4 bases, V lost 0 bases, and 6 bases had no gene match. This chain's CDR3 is CASSVVGDSSYGYTF. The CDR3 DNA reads TGTGCCAGCAGCGTAGTTGGGGACAGTAGCTATGGCTACACCTTC.

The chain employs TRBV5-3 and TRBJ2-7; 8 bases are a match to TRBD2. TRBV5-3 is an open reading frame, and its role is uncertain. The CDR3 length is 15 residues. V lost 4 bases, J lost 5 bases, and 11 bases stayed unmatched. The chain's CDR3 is CARSRRAGAGHEQYF. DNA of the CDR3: TGTGCCAGAAGCCGTCGAGCGGGAGCGGGCCACGAGCAGTACTTC.

CDR3 bases: TGCAGCGTTTCCAAGGACAGGGGGCGCCCCTTATCGAACACCGGGGAGCTGTTTTTT. It translates to CSVSKDRGRPLSNTGELFF. This rearrangement joins TRBV29-1 to TRBJ2-2, with TRBD1 matching over 11 bases. The length of the CDR3 is 19 residues. Looked up from germline, CDR1 is SQVTM and CDR2 is ANQGSEA. The V gene end was trimmed by 5 bases and the J gene end by 0 bases; junction bases not matched to a gene: 14.